Shown below are 21 T cell receptor beta chains from a single sample sequenced in a study of blood T cell repertoires in COVID-19. Profiling relied on immunoSEQ multiplex PCR, and the TCRdb table lists in-frame clones only, not all of them. The sample shows about 250,000 clones, around four fifths of them seen only once. Material for sequencing was peripheral blood. Source of these receptors: a man aged 40-49 years with acute or convalescent COVID-19.

J is TRBJ1-2 and V is TRBV3-1 (or the pseudogene TRBV3-2); no definite D call. CDR3 length: 13 residues. V lost 0 bases, J lost 6 bases, and 8 bases lay in between. Germline lookup yields CDR1 LGHDT and CDR2 YNNKEL (reference sequence). CDR3 amino acids: CASSQDGLDGYTF. The CDR3, as DNA: TGTGCCAGCAGCCAAGACGGTTTGGATGGCTACACCTTC.

The rearrangement uses TRBV5-4 and TRBJ2-3; TRBD2 matches at 10 bases. CDR1 is SGHNT and CDR2 is YYREEE in the germline V gene (reference sequence). The CDR3 has 18 amino acids. The V segment lost 0 bases and the J segment 3 bases; nucleotides outside the gene matches: 10. In DNA form, the CDR3 reads TGTGCCAGCAGCTTGGGCCCTAGCGGGAGCGGGTCAACAGATACGCAGTATTTT. Its translation is CASSLGPSGSGSTDTQYF. The whole variable domain, remainder taken from reference TRBV5-4 and TRBJ2-3, is ETGVTQSPTHLIKTRGQQVTLRCSSQSGHNTVSWYQQALGQGPQFIFQYYREEENGRGNFPPRFSGLQFPNYSSELNVNALELDDSALYLCASSLGPSGSGSTDTQYFGPGTRLTVL.

Comment on this clone: At one end the junction does not follow the germline gene, possibly because of a read error. The rearrangement links TRBV7-2 to TRBJ1-3, with D possibly TRBD1 on 5 matching bases. Germline V gene lookup returns CDR1 SGHTA and CDR2 FQGNSA. The CDR3 sequence is 15 residues long. The DNA for the CDR3 is TGTGCCAGCAGCGGAGGGGCCAACCCTGGAAGCACCATATATTTT. Its translation: CASSGGANPGSTIYF. The whole variable domain, filled in from reference TRBV7-2 and TRBJ1-3, reads GAGVSQSPSNKVTEKGKDVELRCDPISGHTALYWYRQSLGQGLEFLIYFQGNSAPDKSGLPSDRFSAERTGGSVSTLTIQRTQQEDSAVYLCASSGGANPGSTIYFGEGSWLTVV.

The chain has TRBV20-1 and TRBJ1-2, with TRBD1 identical over 9 bases. The V and J ends lost 3 bases and 3 bases, in that order; junction bases with no gene match: 5. Germline V gene data show CDR1 as DFQATT and CDR2 as SNEGSKA (reference sequence). CDR3 length: 14 amino acids. CDR3 sequence reads: CSASWDRADYGYTF. In DNA, the CDR3 is TGCAGTGCTAGTTGGGACAGGGCGGACTATGGCTACACCTTC.

In its sample, this clone was seen once. The rearrangement links TRBV18 to TRBJ1-2; the match to TRBD1 covers 9 bases. The germline CDR1 and CDR2 sequences are KGHSH and LQKENI. The CDR3 is 16 residues long. The V and J ends lost 3 bases and 4 bases, in that order; junction bases with no gene match: 9. This chain's CDR3 is CASSPPPGQGVYGYTF. Here the CDR3 DNA reads TGTGCCAGCTCACCTCCTCCGGGACAGGGTGTCTATGGCTACACCTTC.

This rearrangement joins TRBV6-1 to TRBJ2-1; D may be TRBD2 (6 bases). The V gene lost 3 bases and the J gene lost 4 bases, with 10 bases spanning the gap. CDR1 is MNHNS, CDR2 SASEGT, per germline. CDR3 length: 14 amino acids. CDR3 region: CASSDGRGYNEQFF. The CDR3 bases are TGTGCCAGCAGTGATGGTCGGGGGTACAATGAGCAGTTCTTC.

The chain recombines TRBV7-2 with TRBJ2-3, with 12 positions matching TRBD2. Germline CDR1 reads SGHTA; CDR2 reads FQGNSA. The CDR3 totals 19 residues. After removal of 5 bases from V and 0 bases from J, the junction contained 12 bases not matched to a gene. This chain's CDR3 is CASSHGLAGFYSSTDTQYF. The CDR3 bases are TGTGCCAGCAGCCACGGACTAGCGGGATTCTACTCTAGCACAGATACGCAGTATTTT.

This chain links TRBV4-2 with TRBJ2-1; 8 nucleotides agree with TRBD2. V shed 1 base and J 3 bases; nucleotides not matched to a gene: 14. Germline CDR1 reads LGHNA; CDR2 reads YNFKEQ. This CDR3 region has 19 residues. CDR3 sequence reads: CASSQARSGGPRGYNEQFF. The CDR3 DNA is TGTGCCAGCAGCCAAGCGAGATCGGGGGGGCCGCGGGGCTACAATGAGCAGTTCTTC.

This chain links TRBV12-5 with TRBJ2-1, with D maybe TRBD1 (5 bases). The CDR3 extends over 14 amino acids. Trimming left V 6 bases short and J 5 bases short, with 14 bases between. Looked up from germline, CDR1 is LGHNT and CDR2 is FRNRAP. CDR3 sequence reads: CASGLPTGNNEQFF. Written as DNA, the CDR3 is TGTGCTAGTGGACTGCCTACAGGAAACAATGAGCAGTTCTTC.

CDR3 coding DNA: TGTGCCAGCAGCTGGAGGGGCGGGAGGAAAGGGTACGAGCAGTACTTC. Amino acids: CASSWRGGRKGYEQYF. This sequence joins TRBV3-1 (or the pseudogene TRBV3-2) and TRBJ2-7; 8 nucleotides align to TRBD2. In germline, CDR1 is LGHDT, CDR2 YNNKEL (reference sequence). This CDR3 is built from 16 residues. V lost 5 bases, J lost 4 bases, and 13 bases stayed unmatched.

This sequence joins TRBV5-1 and TRBJ1-1, with D unresolved. Germline V gene lookup returns CDR1 SGHRS and CDR2 YFSETQ. Trimming removed 4 bases from V and 2 bases from J, with 12 bases in between. CDR3 length: 14 residues. CDR3 sequence reads: CASSLGPVNTEAFF. Here the CDR3 DNA reads TGCGCCAGCAGCCTCGGTCCGGTTAACACTGAAGCTTTCTTT.

The rearrangement joins TRBV7-2 to TRBJ2-3, with unresolved D. Germline-derived CDR1 and CDR2 are SGHTA and FQGNSA. The CDR3 runs to 14 residues. Trimming shortened V by 1 base and J by 2 bases, and 7 bases separated the two germline ends. This CDR3 is CASSLGPFTDTQYF. DNA of the CDR3: TGTGCCAGCAGCTTAGGGCCGTTCACAGATACGCAGTATTTT.

The V and J genes are TRBV6-2 or TRBV6-3 and TRBJ1-1; weak D call: TRBD1 (6 bases). In germline, CDR1 is MNHEY, CDR2 SVGEGT. Trimming stripped 5 bases from V and 8 bases from J, with 21 bases between. CDR3 length: 15 amino acids. The CDR3 reads CASSPYGQRRIEAFF. The CDR3 DNA reads as TGTGCCAGCAGTCCATATGGACAGAGGAGAATAGAAGCTTTCTTT.

This sequence joins TRBV9 and TRBJ2-5; 10 bases are shared with TRBD2. The CDR3 has 15 residues. V lost 2 bases to trimming and J lost 5 bases; unmatched junction nucleotides: 6. The V gene's germline CDR1 is SGDLS and CDR2 YYNGEE. Here the CDR3 DNA reads TGTGCCAGCAGCGTCTTCCCTAGCGGGAGTGAGACCCAGTACTTC. This sequence encodes CASSVFPSGSETQYF.

The chain has TRBV27 and TRBJ2-7; weak D call: TRBD2 (5 bases). CDR3 length: 17 residues. V lost 2 bases and J lost 4, with 21 bases in between. In germline, CDR1 is MNHEY, CDR2 SMNVEV (reference sequence). The CDR3 DNA is TGTGCCAGCAGTTTAAGTCGGGCGGGCCCCTTGGGGTACGAGCAGTACTTC. Its translation: CASSLSRAGPLGYEQYF.

The chain carries TRBV18 and TRBJ1-4; D uncertain. This CDR3 spans 13 amino acids. The germline CDR1 and CDR2 sequences are KGHSH and LQKENI. Trimming removed 6 bases from V and 0 bases from J, with 5 bases in between. For the CDR3, the DNA is TGTGCCAGCTCGAGGTCAACTAATGAAAAACTGTTTTTT. Amino acids: CASSRSTNEKLFF.

The V and J genes are TRBV5-1 and TRBJ2-1; 9 bases agree with TRBD2. From germline, CDR1 is SGHRS and CDR2 YFSETQ. The V gene end was trimmed by 4 bases and the J gene end by 5 bases; junction bases not matched to a gene: 10. The CDR3 sequence is 16 residues long. CDR3 residues: CASSPLSGRGDNEQFF. The CDR3 bases are TGCGCCAGCAGCCCCCTTAGCGGGAGAGGGGACAATGAGCAGTTCTTC.

The rearrangement links TRBV2 to TRBJ2-7; maybe TRBD2 (7 bases). CDR1 SNHLY and CDR2 FYNNEI come from the germline V gene. V was shortened by 6 bases and J by 7 bases, with 19 bases between the two germline ends. The CDR3 loop spans 14 amino acids. The CDR3 DNA is TGTGCCAGCAGCTTCGCTAGCGGAAGGGGGGAGCAGTACTTC. It specifies CASSFASGRGEQYF.

The chain joins TRBV5-1 to TRBJ1-1; 9 nucleotides agree with TRBD1. The CDR3 totals 16 residues. V trimming: 2 bases; J trimming: 4 bases; junction bases outside the gene matches: 9. Germline V gene data show CDR1 as SGHRS and CDR2 as YFSETQ. In DNA form, the CDR3 reads TGCGCCAGCAGCTTCGGGACAGGGAATGCACGCACTGAAGCTTTCTTT. This sequence encodes CASSFGTGNARTEAFF.

The chain carries TRBV9 and TRBJ2-2; maybe TRBD2 (6 bases). CDR1 SGDLS and CDR2 YYNGEE come from the germline V gene. V was cut by 0 bases and J by 5 bases, with 11 bases left in between. CDR3 length: 15 amino acids. CDR3 region: CASSVVRGRTGELFF. Here the CDR3 DNA reads TGTGCCAGCAGCGTAGTTAGAGGGAGGACCGGGGAGCTGTTTTTT.

This clone was seen only a few times. The chain is built from TRBV30 and TRBJ2-1; 14 bases fit TRBD2. Germline CDR1 is GTSNPN and CDR2 is SVGIG (reference sequence). This CDR3 has 14 amino acids. V lost 2 bases, J lost 9 bases, and 3 bases stayed unmatched. The CDR3 DNA is TGTGCCTGGAGTCCGACTAGCGGGAGGGGTGAGCAGTTCTTC. Translation gives CAWSPTSGRGEQFF.